The 25 T cell receptor beta chains given below trace back to one sample, sequenced in a study of blood T cell repertoires in COVID-19. Profiling relied on immunoSEQ multiplex PCR, and the TCRdb table lists in-frame clones only, not all of them. This sample has about 480,000 clones, with less than 90% found just once. Material: PBMCs or T cells enriched from blood (not recorded which). Receptors originate from a woman aged 60-70 years who had recovered from COVID-19.

The J gene is TRBJ2-2, the V gene TRBV9; 8 nucleotides line up with TRBD2. Germline CDR1 reads SGDLS; CDR2 reads YYNGEE. Unmatched junction bases numbered 17, after V lost 0 bases and J lost 4 bases. CDR3 length equals 20 residues. CDR3 region: CASSVATDSGDLRVTGELFF. The CDR3 DNA reads TGTGCCAGCAGCGTAGCTACGGATAGCGGGGATTTAAGGGTCACCGGGGAGCTGTTTTTT.

The rearrangement links TRBV3-1 (or the pseudogene TRBV3-2) to TRBJ2-1; 10 bases fit TRBD2. CDR1 is LGHDT and CDR2 is YNNKEL in the germline V gene (reference sequence). Trimming at V came to 2 bases and at J to 3 bases, leaving 4 bases not matched to a gene. This CDR3 spans 16 amino acids. Here the CDR3 DNA reads TGTGCCAGCAGCCAAATTCCTAGCGGGGGCTACAATGAGCAGTTCTTC. Its protein product is CASSQIPSGGYNEQFF.

The chain has TRBV3-1 (or the pseudogene TRBV3-2) and TRBJ2-5, with a possible D match to TRBD1 (5 bases). V was clipped by 5 bases and J by 2 bases, with 12 bases between them. Germline V lookup: CDR1 LGHDT, CDR2 YNNKEL (reference sequence). This CDR3 comprises 14 residues. This CDR3 reads CASSARQIQETQYF. The DNA of the CDR3 is TGTGCCAGCAGCGCCCGACAGATTCAAGAGACCCAGTACTTC.

The chain is built from TRBV19 and TRBJ1-5, with D tentatively TRBD1 (5 bases). This CDR3 spans 14 amino acids. V lost 4 bases and J 7 bases, leaving 14 bases between the germline ends. Germline values: CDR1 LNHDA, CDR2 SQIVND (reference sequence). The CDR3 region has the DNA TGTGCCAGTAGTAGGACGGGGGGAGACCAGCCCCAGCATTTT. It translates to CASSRTGGDQPQHF.

V usage is TRBV9 and J usage is TRBJ2-2; a possible D gene is TRBD1 (6 bases). Per the germline V gene, CDR1 is SGDLS and CDR2 is YYNGEE. V gave up 8 bases and J gave up 0 bases, with 11 bases separating them. The CDR3 spans 14 residues. This CDR3 is CASGGRANTGELFF. The CDR3 DNA reads TGTGCCAGTGGGGGCAGGGCGAACACCGGGGAGCTGTTTTTT.

In regard to this clone: This sample includes further DNA sequences coding for the same CDR3. The J gene is TRBJ1-2, the V gene TRBV20-1, with D tentatively TRBD1 (5 bases). CDR3 length: 11 amino acids. The V and J ends lost 2 bases and 7 bases respectively, with 8 bases between them. Germline CDR1 and CDR2: DFQATT and SNEGSKA (reference sequence). In DNA form, the CDR3 reads TGCAGTGCTAGACAGGGCCGTGGCTACACCTTC. It translates to CSARQGRGYTF.

This clone was seen more than once but under ten times. V gene TRBV6-5 combines with J gene TRBJ1-3, with D unresolved. The CDR3 loop spans 15 amino acids. Germline values: CDR1 MNHEY, CDR2 SVGAGI. Deletions cut 2 bases from V and 0 bases from J, with 8 bases between. DNA for the CDR3: TGTGCCAGCAGTTACGCCAGGCACTCTGGAAACACCATATATTTT. It translates to CASSYARHSGNTIYF.

This clone was seen only a few times. The rearrangement links TRBV15 to TRBJ2-2; TRBD2 is a possible D gene (5 bases). This CDR3 has 16 amino acids. The germline V and J ends were trimmed by 5 bases and 0 bases, with 13 bases remaining between them. The germline CDR1 and CDR2 sequences are LNHNV and YYDKDF (reference sequence). In DNA, the CDR3 is TGTGCCACCAGCCCTCGGGATACCCCGAACACCGGGGAGCTGTTTTTT. It specifies CATSPRDTPNTGELFF.

The chain has TRBV7-9 and TRBJ2-1, with D perhaps TRBD1 (5 bases). The V end lost 7 bases, the J end lost 8 bases, and 15 bases lay between the germline ends. Germline CDR1 reads SEHNR; CDR2 reads FQNEAQ (reference sequence). CDR3 length: 13 residues. The CDR3 reads CASTRRGFHEQFF. CDR3 DNA: TGTGCCAGCACCCGAAGGGGTTTTCATGAGCAGTTCTTC.

The chain recombines TRBV11-2 with TRBJ1-1; D ambiguous. Germline CDR1 and CDR2: SGHAT and FQNNGV. V was cut by 6 bases and J by 1 base, with 6 bases left in between. This CDR3 has 12 amino acids. The CDR3 here is CASRSGNTEAFF. In DNA form, the CDR3 reads TGTGCCAGCAGATCGGGGAACACTGAAGCTTTCTTT.

This clone was counted once. The DNA of the CDR3 is TGCGCCAGCAGCTTGGGGGACAGGGTTAATCAGCCCCAGCATTTT. It yields the protein CASSLGDRVNQPQHF. The rearrangement uses TRBV5-1 and TRBJ1-5; 9 bases fit TRBD1. The CDR3 is 15 residues long. V lost 0 bases, J lost 4 bases, and 2 bases stayed unmatched. Germline V lookup: CDR1 SGHRS, CDR2 YFSETQ.

This sequence joins TRBV5-8 and TRBJ2-2; 13 positions agree with TRBD2. The junction had 4 bases not matched to a gene; V was cut back by 2 bases and J by 0 bases. This CDR3 region has 18 residues. Germline V gene lookup returns CDR1 SGHTS and CDR2 YDEGEE. The CDR3 protein is CASSLRLAGGSNTGELFF. The CDR3 DNA reads TGTGCCAGCAGCTTAAGACTAGCGGGGGGATCGAACACCGGGGAGCTGTTTTTT.

The chain couples TRBV2 to TRBJ2-1; D unclear. The V end lost 7 bases, the J end lost 4 bases, and 11 bases lay between the germline ends. CDR1 is SNHLY, CDR2 FYNNEI, per germline. The CDR3 contains 13 residues. CDR3 amino acids: CASNGAQYNEQFF. The CDR3 nucleotides are TGTGCCAGCAATGGAGCCCAGTACAATGAGCAGTTCTTC.

The J gene is TRBJ1-2, the V gene TRBV2, with 7 bases matching TRBD1. The CDR3 is 14 amino acids. CDR1 and CDR2 (germline): SNHLY, FYNNEI. Trimming at V came to 5 bases and at J to 2 bases, leaving 5 bases not matched to a gene. The CDR3 nucleotides are TGTGCCAGCAGTAGCAGGGGGAGGAACTATGGCTACACCTTC. This encodes CASSSRGRNYGYTF.

CDR3 residues: CASSYTVTSGGRNEQFF. CDR3 sequence (DNA): TGTGCCAGCAGTTACACCGTGACTAGCGGGGGAAGGAATGAGCAGTTCTTC. V usage is TRBV6-2 or TRBV6-3 and J usage is TRBJ2-1; TRBD2 agrees at 12 bases. J gave up 7 bases and V 2 bases, and 9 bases lay outside the gene matches. CDR1 MNHEY and CDR2 SVGEGT come from the germline V gene. This CDR3 has 17 amino acids.

This rearrangement joins TRBV5-1 to TRBJ1-4, with a possible D match to TRBD1 (5 bases). Germline values: CDR1 SGHRS, CDR2 YFSETQ. The CDR3 has 16 residues. V lost 1 base, J lost 3 bases, and 13 bases lay in between. CDR3 nucleotides: TGCGCCAGCAGCTTGTCAGGGCTCAACTCTAATGAAAAACTGTTTTTT. Protein: CASSLSGLNSNEKLFF.

The rearrangement joins TRBV24-1 to TRBJ2-7, with unresolved D. Germline V gene data show CDR1 as KGHDR and CDR2 as SFDVKD. V shed 1 base and J shed 2 bases, with 20 bases lying between them. CDR3 length: 18 residues. The CDR3 DNA sequence: TGTGCCACCAGTGATTTTGACCCAGCAGGCGAATCTACCTACGAGCAGTACGTC. Protein: CATSDFDPAGESTYEQYV.

This clone was detected only once. The chain joins TRBV12-3 or TRBV12-4 to TRBJ1-1; 7 bases fit TRBD1. The CDR3 extends over 13 amino acids. Trimming took 6 bases from V and 3 from J; bases not matched to a gene: 4. The CDR3 coding sequence is TGTGCCAGCAGAGGGGGCGTTGACACTGAAGCTTTCTTT. As protein: CASRGGVDTEAFF.

The chain is built from TRBV15 and TRBJ1-2; TRBD1 is a possible D gene (5 bases). V was shortened by 8 bases and J by 8 bases, with 9 bases between the two germline ends. The germline V gene encodes CDR1 LNHNV and CDR2 YYDKDF (reference sequence). This CDR3 contains 10 residues. For the CDR3, the DNA is TGTGCCACCGGGACTCTGGGCTACACCTTC. It yields the protein CATGTLGYTF. The whole variable domain, filled in from reference TRBV15 and TRBJ1-2, reads DAMVIQNPRYQVTQFGKPVTLSCSQTLNHNVMYWYQQKSSQAPKLLFHYYDKDFNNEADTPDNFQSRRPNTSFCFLDIRSPGLGDTAMYLCATGTLGYTFGSGTRLTVV.

V usage is TRBV5-6 and J usage is TRBJ2-7; 9 bases align to TRBD1. The CDR3 covers 14 residues. The J segment lost 5 bases and the V segment lost 2 bases, leaving 5 bases of the junction unmatched. CDR1 is SGHDT, CDR2 YYEEEE, per germline. CDR3 amino acids: CASSFGTGWHEQYF. The CDR3 DNA reads TGTGCCAGCAGCTTCGGGACAGGGTGGCACGAGCAGTACTTC.

In this sample, this clone turned up once. J is TRBJ1-1 and V is TRBV5-4; the D gene is possibly TRBD1 (5 bases). V dropped 0 bases and J dropped 5 bases, with 14 bases sitting between them. Germline-derived CDR1 and CDR2 are SGHNT and YYREEE (reference sequence). The CDR3 runs to 15 residues. The CDR3 region is CASSLAVQGRTEAFF. The DNA for the CDR3 is TGTGCCAGCAGCTTGGCGGTTCAGGGCAGGACTGAAGCTTTCTTT.

The genes are TRBV14 and TRBJ1-2; no reliable D call. V was pared by 2 bases and J by 1 base, with 14 bases between. The CDR3 consists of 16 residues. The V gene's germline CDR1 is SGHDN and CDR2 FVKESK. Here the CDR3 reads CASSQLREESNYGYTF. In DNA, the CDR3 is TGTGCCAGCAGCCAACTCCGGGAAGAGAGTAACTATGGCTACACCTTC.

This chain connects TRBV7-7 to TRBJ2-5; 7 bases agree with TRBD2. The CDR3 sequence is 14 residues long. Trimming took 0 bases from V and 4 from J; bases not matched to a gene: 2. Germline CDR1 SSHAT, CDR2 FNYEAQ (reference sequence). DNA for the CDR3: TGTGCCAGCAGCTTAGCAGGCGGGGGAGAGACCCAGTACTTC. Protein: CASSLAGGGETQYF.

The chain couples TRBV2 to TRBJ2-7; 9 nucleotides agree with TRBD1. CDR3 length: 14 amino acids. The V and J ends lost 5 bases and 3 bases, in that order; junction bases with no gene match: 5. Germline CDR1 SNHLY, CDR2 FYNNEI. The CDR3: CASSPGQGVYEQYF. The CDR3 DNA sequence: TGTGCCAGCAGTCCGGGACAGGGCGTCTACGAGCAGTACTTC. Variable domain in full (rest from reference TRBV2 and TRBJ2-7): EPEVTQTPSHQVTQMGQEVILRCVPISNHLYFYWYRQILGQKVEFLVSFYNNEISEKSEIFDDQFSVERPDGSNFTLKIRSTKLEDSAMYFCASSPGQGVYEQYFGPGTRLTVT.

This clone occurred a few times. J is TRBJ1-1 and V is TRBV6-5, with a weak D call TRBD1 (5 bases). V lost 7 bases to trimming and J lost 2 bases, with 17 bases between them. Germline values: CDR1 MNHEY, CDR2 SVGAGI. CDR3 size: 15 residues. CDR3 amino acids: CASTRAGRLNTEAFF. DNA for the CDR3: TGTGCCAGCACCAGGGCCGGGAGACTTAACACTGAAGCTTTCTTT.